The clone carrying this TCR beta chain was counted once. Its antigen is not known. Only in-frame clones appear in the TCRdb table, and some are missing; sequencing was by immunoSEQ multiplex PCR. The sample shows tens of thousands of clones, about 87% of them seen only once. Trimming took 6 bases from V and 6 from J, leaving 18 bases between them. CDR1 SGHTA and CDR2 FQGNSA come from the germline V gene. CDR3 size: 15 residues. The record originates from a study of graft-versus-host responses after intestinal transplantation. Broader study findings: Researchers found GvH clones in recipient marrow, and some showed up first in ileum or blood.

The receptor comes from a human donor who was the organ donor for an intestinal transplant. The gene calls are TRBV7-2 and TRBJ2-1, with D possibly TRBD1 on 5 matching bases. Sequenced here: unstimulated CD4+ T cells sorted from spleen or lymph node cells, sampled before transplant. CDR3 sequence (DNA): TGTGCCAGCAGTCTTAAGGGGCCCTCGGGCAATGAGCAGTTCTTC. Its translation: CASSLKGPSGNEQFF.